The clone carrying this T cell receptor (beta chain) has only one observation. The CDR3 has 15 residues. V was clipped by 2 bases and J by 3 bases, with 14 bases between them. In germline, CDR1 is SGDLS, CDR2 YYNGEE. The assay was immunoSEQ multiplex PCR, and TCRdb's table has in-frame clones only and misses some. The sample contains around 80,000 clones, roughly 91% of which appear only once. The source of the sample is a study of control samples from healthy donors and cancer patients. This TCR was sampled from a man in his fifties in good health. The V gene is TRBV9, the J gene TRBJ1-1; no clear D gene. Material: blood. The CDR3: CASSVVNVVDTEAFF. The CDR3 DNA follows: TGTGCCAGCAGCGTGGTGAACGTGGTTGACACTGAAGCTTTCTTT.